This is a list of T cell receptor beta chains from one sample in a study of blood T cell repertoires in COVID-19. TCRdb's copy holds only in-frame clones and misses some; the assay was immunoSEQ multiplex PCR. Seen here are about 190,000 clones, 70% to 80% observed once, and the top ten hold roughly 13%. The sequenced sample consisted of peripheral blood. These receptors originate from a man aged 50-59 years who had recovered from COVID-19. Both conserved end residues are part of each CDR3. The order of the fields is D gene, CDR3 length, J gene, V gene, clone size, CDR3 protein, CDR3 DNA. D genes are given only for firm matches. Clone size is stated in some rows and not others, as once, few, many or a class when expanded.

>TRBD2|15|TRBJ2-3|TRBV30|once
CAWTDWTSGRDTQYF
TGTGCCTGGACGGACTGGACTAGCGGGAGAGATACGCAGTATTTT
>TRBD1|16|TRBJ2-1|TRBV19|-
CASTANFGQGNNEQFF
TGTGCCAGTACCGCCAACTTCGGACAGGGAAACAATGAGCAGTTCTTC
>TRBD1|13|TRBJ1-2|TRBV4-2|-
CASSQLDRAGYTF
TGTGCCAGCAGCCAGCTGGACAGGGCTGGCTACACCTTC
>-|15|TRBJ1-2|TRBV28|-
CASTTGTRTNYGYTF
TGTGCCAGCACTACCGGGACTAGAACCAACTATGGCTACACCTTC
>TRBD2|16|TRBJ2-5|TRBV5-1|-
CASSLGLADRGETQYF
TGCGCCAGCAGCCTAGGACTAGCGGACCGTGGAGAGACCCAGTACTTC
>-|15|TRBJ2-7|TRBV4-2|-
CASSQELAFTYEQYF
TGTGCCAGCAGCCAAGAGCTAGCGTTTACCTACGAGCAGTACTTC
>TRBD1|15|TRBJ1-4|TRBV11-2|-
CASSFTGGRNEKLFF
TGTGCCAGCAGCTTCACAGGGGGTAGAAATGAAAAACTGTTTTTT
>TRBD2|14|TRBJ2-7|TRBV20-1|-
CSASREGPRYEQYF
TGCAGTGCCAGTCGGGAGGGCCCCCGCTACGAGCAGTACTTC
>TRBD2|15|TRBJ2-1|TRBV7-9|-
CASSYPGRGPNEQFF
TGTGCCAGCAGCTACCCTGGGAGGGGACCCAATGAGCAGTTCTTC
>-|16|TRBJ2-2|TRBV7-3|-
CASSLQGTPNTGELFF
TGTGCCAGCAGCTTACAAGGGACTCCTAACACCGGGGAGCTGTTTTTT
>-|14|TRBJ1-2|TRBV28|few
CASKMVGGDYGYTF
TGTGCCAGCAAAATGGTGGGGGGAGACTATGGCTACACCTTC
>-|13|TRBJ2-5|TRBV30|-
CAWSVRGAQTQYF
TGTGCCTGGAGTGTCAGGGGCGCTCAGACCCAGTACTTC
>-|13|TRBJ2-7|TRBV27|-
CASSLFGAGEQYF
TGTGCCAGCAGTTTATTTGGGGCGGGGGAGCAGTACTTC
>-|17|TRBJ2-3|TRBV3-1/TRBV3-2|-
CASSQGQTGHYTDTQYF
TGTGCCAGCAGCCAAGGCCAGACAGGCCATTACACAGATACGCAGTATTTT
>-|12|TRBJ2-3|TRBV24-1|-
CATSEAGLTQYF
TGTGCCACCAGTGAGGCAGGGTTGACGCAGTATTTT
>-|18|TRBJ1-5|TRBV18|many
CASSPQSGGIGSNQPQHF
TGTGCCAGCTCACCACAATCTGGGGGGATCGGTAGCAATCAGCCCCAGCATTTT
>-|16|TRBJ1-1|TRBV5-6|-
CASSPDGGPVNTEAFF
TGTGCCAGCAGCCCGGACGGGGGGCCCGTGAACACTGAAGCTTTCTTT
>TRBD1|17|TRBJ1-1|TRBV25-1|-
CASSATQGAGPNTEAFF
TGTGCCAGCAGTGCTACACAGGGGGCTGGGCCCAACACTGAAGCTTTCTTT
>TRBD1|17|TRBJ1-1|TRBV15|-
CATSRDPMGQGASLAFF
TGTGCCACCAGCAGAGATCCTATGGGACAGGGGGCTTCCTTGGCTTTCTTT
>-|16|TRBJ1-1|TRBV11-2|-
CASSLEGGGSYTEAFF
TGTGCCAGCAGCTTAGAAGGCGGCGGAAGTTACACTGAAGCTTTCTTT
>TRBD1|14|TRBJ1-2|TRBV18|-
CASSLQDRGIGYTF
TGTGCCAGCTCACTTCAGGACAGGGGAATTGGCTACACCTTC
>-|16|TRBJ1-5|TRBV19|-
CASSLWTDNSNQPQHF
TGTGCCAGTAGTTTATGGACAGATAATAGCAATCAGCCCCAGCATTTT
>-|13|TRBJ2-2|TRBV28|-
CASSSYAVGELFF
TGTGCCAGCAGTTCATACGCGGTCGGGGAGCTGTTTTTT
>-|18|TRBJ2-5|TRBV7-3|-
CASSPRGLAAKGEETQYF
TGTGCCAGCAGCCCTCGGGGGCTAGCGGCCAAAGGGGAGGAGACCCAGTACTTC